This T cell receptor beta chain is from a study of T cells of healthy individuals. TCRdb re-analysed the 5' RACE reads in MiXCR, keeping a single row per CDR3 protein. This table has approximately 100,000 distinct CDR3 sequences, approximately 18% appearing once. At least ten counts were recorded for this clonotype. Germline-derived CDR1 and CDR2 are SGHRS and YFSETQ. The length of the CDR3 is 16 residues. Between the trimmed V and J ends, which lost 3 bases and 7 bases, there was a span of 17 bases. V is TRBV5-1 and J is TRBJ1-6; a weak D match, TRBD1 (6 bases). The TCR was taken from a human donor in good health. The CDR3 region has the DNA TGCGCCAGCAGCTCCGACACAGGGTTGGAGAATTCACCCCTCCACTTT. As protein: CASSSDTGLENSPLHF.